This TCR beta chain was recorded in a study of radiotherapy plus CTLA-4 blockade in lung cancer. The CDR3 sequence is 15 residues long. Germline-derived CDR1 and CDR2 are SGHTA and FQGNSA. The repertoire was sequenced with immunoSEQ multiplex PCR; TCRdb's copy has only in-frame clones and lacks some. The sample consists of around 42,000 clones, roughly 59% of them appearing once. Details on this clone: One end of the junction fails to match germline, which may point to a read error.

The input for sequencing was peripheral blood, taken from a patient treated with radiotherapy plus ipilimumab. The rearrangement links TRBV7-2 to TRBJ2-2; the D gene is possibly TRBD1 (6 bases). The TCR was taken from a human donor with non-small cell lung cancer who had a partial response to radiotherapy plus ipilimumab. The DNA of the CDR3 is TGTGCCGGCAGCTTTTACAGGGCGAACACCGGGGAGCTGTTTTTT. This sequence encodes CAGSFYRANTGELFF.